Listed below are T cell receptor beta chains from one sample, sequenced in a study of neurological immune-mediated disorders. TCRdb reprocessed the 5' RACE reads via MiXCR and lists one record per CDR3 protein. Of approximately 84,000 distinct CDR3 sequences detected, roughly 4.3% appear once; the ten largest clones hold approximately 5.7%. Sequencing was carried out using PBMCs. The origin of the receptors is a woman aged 55-70 years with multiple sclerosis. Both conserved end residues are trimmed from each CDR3.

v_gene	j_gene	CDR3aa
TRBV18	TRBJ1-2	ASSPDGTDYGYT
TRBV5-1	TRBJ2-3	ASSPLATGPTDTQY
TRBV5-1	TRBJ1-2	ASSLVGTVGYT
TRBV20-1	TRBJ2-5	SAPGATQETQY
TRBV12-3/TRBV12-4	TRBJ2-1	ASSLVGAAPNEQF
TRBV5-1	TRBJ1-4	ASSLGDSNEKLF
TRBV6-6	TRBJ2-5	ASRPPAGGTQY
TRBV5-6	TRBJ2-5	ASREVGSGAQETQY
TRBV20-1	TRBJ2-7	SARDPTLRGSPGQY
TRBV9	TRBJ2-3	ASSLFTDTQY
TRBV5-1	TRBJ2-2	ASSDITGELF
TRBV7-2	TRBJ1-1	ASSLDFGLQKAF
TRBV2	TRBJ2-7	ASTAFSYEQY
TRBV3-1	TRBJ2-7	ASSRGENYEQY
TRBV5-1	TRBJ1-3	ASSSGSGVYGNTIY
TRBV6-4	TRBJ1-1	ASSDSLSTEAF
TRBV5-1	TRBJ2-3	ASSLGRTDTQY
TRBV7-6	TRBJ1-6	ASSSFGGQSTWGWALH
TRBV20-1	TRBJ2-3	SASVGDTQY
TRBV5-1	TRBJ2-1	ASSPGTVYNEQF
TRBV12-3/TRBV12-4	TRBJ2-7	ASTLGTGNFFSYEQY
TRBV6-6	TRBJ2-2	ASSYLAGGAGELF
TRBV29-1	TRBJ1-4	SVVQAANEKLF
TRBV11-2	TRBJ2-1	ASSLGLAEQF
TRBV7-8	TRBJ2-3	ASSLRGSTDTQY
TRBV11-2	TRBJ1-6	ASSFRTGASYNSPLH
TRBV12-3/TRBV12-4	TRBJ2-7	ASSLGRRSYEQY
TRBV7-9	TRBJ1-5	ASSFSQDVSQPQH
TRBV3-1	TRBJ2-7	ASSRRGGGSSYEQY
TRBV20-1	TRBJ2-5	SARGGFEETQY
TRBV7-9	TRBJ2-1	ASSLVSRRGLYNEQF
TRBV5-1	TRBJ1-6	ASSRSWTRDNSPLH
TRBV5-1	TRBJ2-2	ASHIGGLGTGELF
TRBV20-1	TRBJ1-4	SARRGLGDEKLF
TRBV29-1	TRBJ2-1	SVEDRRGAYNEQF
TRBV5-1	TRBJ2-2	ASSTGTSGNTGELF
TRBV5-6	TRBJ2-1	ASSRPSGVAGEQF
TRBV20-1	TRBJ2-7	SALQGVNFYEQY
TRBV6-5	TRBJ2-7	ASSKYSQGSYEQY
TRBV6-5	TRBJ2-1	ASSKLQGQGGNEQF
TRBV3-1	TRBJ2-7	ASSQAYSYEQY
TRBV28	TRBJ2-2	ASSLSVPGGELF
TRBV5-1	TRBJ2-3	ASSLGGGRTDTQY
TRBV6-6	TRBJ2-5	ASTHQETQY
TRBV15	TRBJ2-2	ATSRGGEAGELF
TRBV25-1	TRBJ1-4	ASSAGPGFVATNEKLF
TRBV11-2	TRBJ1-1	ASRPGRMNTEAF
TRBV7-9	TRBJ1-6	ASSSKGGRSH
TRBV12-3/TRBV12-4	TRBJ1-2	ASTPQGIGYGYT
TRBV6-5	TRBJ1-1	ASSSGQTEAF
TRBV20-1	TRBJ2-2	SASKLGRPTGELF
TRBV12-3/TRBV12-4	TRBJ2-3	ASSLMTSGGRDTQY
TRBV12-3/TRBV12-4	TRBJ2-3	ASRYSGVDTQY
TRBV11-2	TRBJ2-1	ASSLEGVSSYNEQF
TRBV5-1	TRBJ1-1	ASTQTGSEAF
TRBV25-1	TRBJ1-1	ASSEGGGTEAF
TRBV15	TRBJ2-5	ATSRDDFVVRERETQY